These 27 T cell receptor beta chains were all obtained from the same sample, sequenced in a study of blood T cell repertoires in COVID-19. Repertoires were generated with immunoSEQ multiplex PCR, while TCRdb's copy carries only in-frame clones and drops some. The sample includes about 200,000 clones, roughly 89% seen only once; the top ten take 2.2%. Sequencing used peripheral blood. These TCRs come from a man aged 25-45 years who had recovered from COVID-19.

The DNA for the CDR3 is TGTGCCAGCAGCCGACTGCACACTGAAGCTTTCTTT. Amino acids: CASSRLHTEAFF. The gene calls are TRBV3-1 (or the pseudogene TRBV3-2) and TRBJ1-1; D unresolved. V was trimmed by 4 bases and J by 3 bases, leaving 6 bases between them. The germline gives CDR1 LGHDT, CDR2 YNNKEL (reference sequence). The CDR3 runs to 12 residues.

This clone was recorded only once. This chain links TRBV19 with TRBJ1-3, with no clear D. Looked up from germline, CDR1 is LNHDA and CDR2 is SQIVND (reference sequence). The CDR3 covers 17 residues. Trimming removed 1 base at V and 4 bases at J, with 17 bases between. CDR3 protein: CASSIAAGNSGGNTIYF. The CDR3 DNA reads TGTGCCAGTAGTATAGCGGCGGGGAACAGTGGCGGAAACACCATATATTTT. Variable domain in full (rest from reference TRBV19 and TRBJ1-3): DGGITQSPKYLFRKEGQNVTLSCEQNLNHDAMYWYRQDPGQGLRLIYYSQIVNDFQKGDIAEGYSVSREKKESFPLTVTSAQKNPTAFYLCASSIAAGNSGGNTIYFGEGSWLTVV.

This CDR3 reads CASSSYPGNTIYF. For the CDR3, the DNA is TGTGCCAGCAGCTCCTACCCTGGAAACACCATATATTTT. V gene TRBV11-2 combines with J gene TRBJ1-3; D is undetermined. The CDR3 spans 13 residues. CDR1 is SGHAT, CDR2 FQNNGV, per germline. Deletions cut 4 bases from V and 2 bases from J, with 6 bases between.

V gene TRBV5-6 combines with J gene TRBJ2-7, with 7 bases lining up with TRBD2. J lost 2 bases, V lost 2 bases, and 13 bases had no gene match. The CDR3 is made up of 17 amino acids. Germline values: CDR1 SGHDT, CDR2 YYEEEE. The CDR3 DNA reads TGTGCCAGCAGCTTCTCTGGTACGGGGGGAAAAGCCTACGAGCAGTACTTC. Protein product: CASSFSGTGGKAYEQYF.

The chain has TRBV11-2 and TRBJ1-4; 12 positions match TRBD1. After removal of 5 bases from V and 4 bases from J, the junction contained 14 bases not matched to a gene. The CDR3 contains 19 residues. The germline gives CDR1 SGHAT, CDR2 FQNNGV. The CDR3 nucleotides are TGTGCCAGCAGCCGGGGACAGGGGGCCCGGAGACCACATAATGAAAAACTGTTTTTT. It specifies CASSRGQGARRPHNEKLFF. Variable domain in full (rest from reference TRBV11-2 and TRBJ1-4): EAGVAQSPRYKIIEKRQSVAFWCNPISGHATLYWYQQILGQGPKLLIQFQNNGVVDDSQLPKDRFSAERLKGVDSTLKIQPAKLEDSAVYLCASSRGQGARRPHNEKLFFGSGTQLSVL.

This sequence joins TRBV4-1 and TRBJ1-5; 8 bases agree with TRBD1. The V gene end was trimmed by 1 base and the J gene end by 6 bases; junction bases not matched to a gene: 8. This CDR3 comprises 16 residues. CDR1 is MGHRA, CDR2 YSYEKL, per germline. DNA of the CDR3: TGCGCCAGCAGCCAAGGACTAACGACAGGGGTTCAGCCCCAGCATTTT. This translates into CASSQGLTTGVQPQHF.

Turning to this clone: This sample also contains other DNA sequences that code for the same CDR3. This chain connects TRBV5-4 to TRBJ1-6, with D perhaps TRBD1 (5 bases). Germline V CDR1 and CDR2: SGHNT, YYREEE (reference sequence). CDR3 length: 14 residues. Trimming shortened V by 0 bases and J by 5 bases, and 6 bases separated the two germline ends. The CDR3 sequence: CASSLDRNNSPLHF. The DNA of the CDR3 is TGTGCCAGCAGCTTGGACAGGAATAATTCACCCCTCCACTTT.

This sequence joins TRBV27 and TRBJ1-4, with D possibly being TRBD1 (6 bases). The CDR3 spans 13 residues. CDR1 is MNHEY, CDR2 SMNVEV, per germline (reference sequence). The V and J ends lost 9 bases and 8 bases respectively, with 16 bases between them. CDR3 sequence: CASSWGGQEKLFF. DNA for the CDR3: TGTGCCAGTAGCTGGGGGGGGCAAGAAAAACTGTTTTTT.

This clone has a single count. The chain employs TRBV18 and TRBJ2-7, with a tentative D call TRBD2 (5 bases). V was clipped by 3 bases and J by 5 bases, with 11 bases between them. Germline V gene sequence: CDR1 KGHSH, CDR2 LQKENI. This CDR3 region has 13 residues. CDR3: CASSPGSGDEQYF. DNA of the CDR3: TGTGCCAGCTCACCGGGTTCCGGGGACGAGCAGTACTTC.

Points on this clone: Other DNA sequences in the same sample also yield this CDR3. This chain uses TRBV5-6 with TRBJ2-5; D unclear. The V gene's germline CDR1 is SGHDT and CDR2 YYEEEE. The CDR3 extends over 11 amino acids. V lost 2 bases to trimming and J lost 5 bases, with 4 bases between them. The CDR3: CASSFRETQYF. As DNA, the CDR3 is TGTGCCAGCAGCTTCCGGGAGACCCAGTACTTC.

J is TRBJ1-2 and V is TRBV5-1; D gene uncertain. This CDR3 has 15 residues. V was cut by 4 bases and J by 0 bases, with 13 bases left in between. Germline CDR1 SGHRS, CDR2 YFSETQ. The CDR3 nucleotides are TGCGCCAGCAGCCCCACGGTCCCCTCTAACTATGGCTACACCTTC. Protein sequence: CASSPTVPSNYGYTF.

The rearrangement joins TRBV10-3 to TRBJ2-1; TRBD2 matches at 12 bases. The ends lost 7 bases at V and 9 bases at J; junction bases unmatched: 10. Germline CDR1 is ENHRY and CDR2 is SYGVKD. The CDR3 totals 15 residues. The CDR3, as DNA: TGTGCCATCACCGTGGCGGCTAGCGGGGGGGGTGAGCAGTTCTTC. It specifies CAITVAASGGGEQFF.

CDR3: CASSLSGSGQPQHF. The CDR3 DNA is TGTGCCAGCAGCTTGTCGGGGTCGGGGCAGCCCCAGCATTTT. V usage is TRBV7-9 and J usage is TRBJ1-5; no clear D. Trimming took off 3 bases at V and 7 bases at J, with 13 bases between the two ends. The germline V gene has CDR1 SEHNR and CDR2 FQNEAQ (reference sequence). The CDR3 spans 14 residues.

V usage is TRBV19 and J usage is TRBJ2-2, with TRBD2 matching 9 bases. V shed 6 bases and J 7 bases; nucleotides not matched to a gene: 6. Germline V lookup: CDR1 LNHDA, CDR2 SQIVND (reference sequence). The CDR3 has 14 residues. The CDR3 here is CASRSGGRGGELFF. CDR3 bases: TGTGCCAGTAGGAGCGGGGGGCGGGGCGGGGAGCTGTTTTTT.

In its sample, this clone was seen a few times. This rearrangement joins TRBV6-5 to TRBJ1-1; a possible D gene is TRBD1 (5 bases). V lost 2 bases and J 10 bases, leaving 23 bases between the germline ends. CDR3 length equals 16 residues. In germline, CDR1 is MNHEY, CDR2 SVGAGI. The CDR3 reads CASSYQGARILIGAFF. The CDR3 coding sequence is TGTGCCAGCAGTTACCAAGGGGCTAGGATACTTATCGGAGCTTTCTTT.

The chain recombines TRBV9 with TRBJ1-2, with D unresolved. The CDR3 is 13 amino acids. Germline V gene data show CDR1 as SGDLS and CDR2 as YYNGEE. V was pared by 5 bases and J by 4 bases, with 12 bases between. The CDR3 DNA is TGTGCCAGCAGTCGCAGATACATCTATGGCTACACCTTC. Translating it yields CASSRRYIYGYTF. The entire variable domain, with the rest obtained from reference TRBV9 and TRBJ1-2, is as follows: DSGVTQTPKHLITATGQRVTLRCSPRSGDLSVYWYQQSLDQGLQFLIQYYNGEERAKGNILERFSAQQFPDLHSELNLSSLELGDSALYFCASSRRYIYGYTFGSGTRLTVV.

V usage is TRBV19 and J usage is TRBJ1-1; 7 bases agree with TRBD1. Trimming took 4 bases from V and 5 from J; bases not matched to a gene: 16. CDR1 is LNHDA, CDR2 SQIVND, per germline (reference sequence). The length of the CDR3 is 17 residues. This CDR3 is CASSNGRGFDRETEAFF. CDR3 in DNA: TGTGCCAGTAGTAATGGTAGGGGCTTCGACAGGGAAACTGAAGCTTTCTTT.

The CDR3 loop is CASSIGLAGVNEQFF. The CDR3 nucleotides read TGTGCCAGTAGTATAGGGCTAGCGGGGGTAAATGAGCAGTTCTTC. V usage is TRBV19 and J usage is TRBJ2-1, with 10 positions matching TRBD2. CDR1 is LNHDA, CDR2 SQIVND, per germline (reference sequence). The length of the CDR3 is 15 residues. V shed 1 base and J 7 bases; nucleotides not matched to a gene: 4.

The chain carries TRBV5-1 and TRBJ2-5, with 10 bases aligning to TRBD2. Germline assignment: CDR1 SGHRS and CDR2 YFSETQ. Trimming removed 0 bases from V and 4 bases from J; junction bases left unmatched: 3. This CDR3 comprises 15 residues. The CDR3 DNA reads as TGCGCCAGCAGCTTGGAACTAGCGGGGTCAGAGACCCAGTACTTC. Translating it yields CASSLELAGSETQYF.

The chain links TRBV10-1 to TRBJ2-2, with D possibly being TRBD1 (6 bases). The germline gives CDR1 WNHNN, CDR2 SYGVQD (reference sequence). This CDR3 is built from 17 residues. V shed 3 bases and J shed 0 bases, with 14 bases lying between them. CDR3 sequence: CASSDGRGTSNTGELFF. DNA of the CDR3: TGCGCCAGCAGTGATGGAAGGGGGACATCGAACACCGGGGAGCTGTTTTTT.

This clone showed up just once. This rearrangement joins TRBV5-1 to TRBJ1-3, with D unresolved. Trimming left V 5 bases short and J 0 bases short, with 12 bases between. Looked up from germline, CDR1 is SGHRS and CDR2 is YFSETQ. The CDR3 runs to 15 residues. CDR3 in amino acids: CASSNRESSGNTIYF. The CDR3 coding sequence is TGCGCCAGCAGTAATAGGGAGAGCTCTGGAAACACCATATATTTT.

V gene TRBV10-2 combines with J gene TRBJ1-1, with D uncertain. CDR1 WSHSY and CDR2 SAAADI come from the germline V gene. V lost 4 bases, J lost 11 bases, and 20 bases lay in between. The CDR3 has 14 residues. The CDR3 region has the DNA TGCGCCAGCAGTGGGAGCGCCGTTCCCTCACATGCTTTCTTT. This sequence encodes CASSGSAVPSHAFF.

V usage is TRBV18 and J usage is TRBJ2-1; 8 bases align to TRBD1. The CDR3 is 16 residues long. After removal of 3 bases from V and 4 bases from J, the junction contained 8 bases not matched to a gene. Germline V gives CDR1 KGHSH, CDR2 LQKENI. In DNA, the CDR3 is TGTGCCAGCTCACCCCCGACAGGGGAGGTTTACAATGAGCAGTTCTTC. This codes for CASSPPTGEVYNEQFF.

V gene TRBV2 combines with J gene TRBJ2-7, with no clear D. This CDR3 is built from 12 residues. The V gene lost 4 bases and the J gene lost 4 bases, with 8 bases spanning the gap. Germline V gene lookup returns CDR1 SNHLY and CDR2 FYNNEI. The CDR3 loop is CASSGDFYEQYF. The CDR3 DNA reads as TGTGCCAGCAGTGGAGATTTTTACGAGCAGTACTTC.

The J gene is TRBJ2-7, the V gene TRBV7-9; weak D call: TRBD1 (5 bases). The CDR3 has 17 amino acids. V lost 4 bases to trimming and J lost 0 bases, with 19 bases between them. Germline V lookup: CDR1 SEHNR, CDR2 FQNEAQ (reference sequence). CDR3 DNA sequence: TGTGCCAGCAGCTCCTACTACAGGATGACTGACTCCTACGAGCAGTACTTC. This codes for CASSSYYRMTDSYEQYF.

This chain uses TRBV16 with TRBJ2-5; 9 bases map to TRBD1. The CDR3 has 15 amino acids. Germline V gene data show CDR1 as KGHSY and CDR2 as FQNENV. Trimming at V came to 2 bases and at J to 3 bases, leaving 4 bases not matched to a gene. CDR3 region: CASSQRGQGKETQYF. CDR3 DNA sequence: TGTGCCAGCAGCCAAAGGGGACAGGGCAAAGAGACCCAGTACTTC.

This chain links TRBV5-4 with TRBJ1-2; 9 positions agree with TRBD1. The germline V gene has CDR1 SGHNT and CDR2 YYREEE (reference sequence). The CDR3 totals 15 residues. After removal of 4 bases from V and 4 bases from J, the junction contained 8 bases not matched to a gene. CDR3 sequence: CASSGTGPPLYGYTF. The CDR3 bases are TGTGCCAGCAGCGGGACAGGGCCCCCTCTCTATGGCTACACCTTC.